The present T cell receptor (beta chain) was sequenced within a study of molecular identifiers for immune sequencing clone quantification. In the study overall: In replicates, RNA taken from roughly 18,000 or 92,000 naive CD8 cells was divided five ways, and four portions underwent sequencing. Study-level findings and limits: Investigators reportedly could detect spiked Jurkat TCR RNA from one cell among approximately 930,000 naive cells. Under 1% of molecules in naive cells, but over 98% of effector molecules, belonged to clones above 20 RNA copies.

Naive CD8 T cells were sorted, and the gate applied was CD8+CD4-CCR7+CD45RA+. This clonotype was seen ten or more times. Its antigen remains unidentified. CDR3 length: 16 amino acids. CDR1 and CDR2 from the germline V gene are KGHDR and SFDVKD. With 3 bases removed from V and 6 bases from J, the gap between germline ends came to 16 bases. TCRdb reprocessed the PCR reads via MiXCR and lists one record per CDR3 protein. The sample lists about 65,000 distinct CDR3 sequences, 15% to 20% seen once, with around 1.6% in the top ten. The chain links TRBV24-1 to TRBJ2-2; TRBD1 or TRBD2 may be the D gene (5 bases each). The sequencing input was naive CD8+ T cells from blood, with Jurkat cell RNA spiked in. Subset specified: FACS-sorted CD8+CD4-CCR7+CD45RA+ naive T cells. The sequence derives from a human donor in good health. Some libraries in this study had Jurkat cell RNA spiked in. As DNA, the CDR3 is TGTGCCACCAGTGATAGCGTTAGGGGAGTGTCCGGGGAGCTGTTTTTT. Encoded protein: CATSDSVRGVSGELFF.